This T cell receptor beta chain was found in a study of vaccination and CD4 T cells after COVID-19. The germline gives CDR1 DFQATT, CDR2 SNEGSKA (reference sequence). The V and J ends lost 3 bases and 1 base respectively, with 7 bases between them. The CDR3 sequence is 13 residues long. A remark on this clonotype: Its antigen is not identified.

Treatment reported: roughly ten-day PBMC culture with coronavirus spike peptide pools or control peptides (ViraFEST assay). An Oncomine TCR Beta short-read assay was used to sequence the DNA from cultured CD4+ T cells. TCRdb reprocessed the PCR reads via MiXCR and lists one record per CDR3 protein. Of about 14,000 distinct CDR3 sequences listed, just under 65% were seen once; the top ten hold 6.2%. The source is a human donor who had recovered from COVID-19. The chain employs TRBV20-1 and TRBJ1-5; D is unresolved. The sequenced sample consisted of CD4+ T cells from blood, cultured in vitro. CDR3 bases: TGCAGTGCTAGGCCCGGGAGCAATCAGCCCCAGCATTTT. Translation gives CSARPGSNQPQHF.